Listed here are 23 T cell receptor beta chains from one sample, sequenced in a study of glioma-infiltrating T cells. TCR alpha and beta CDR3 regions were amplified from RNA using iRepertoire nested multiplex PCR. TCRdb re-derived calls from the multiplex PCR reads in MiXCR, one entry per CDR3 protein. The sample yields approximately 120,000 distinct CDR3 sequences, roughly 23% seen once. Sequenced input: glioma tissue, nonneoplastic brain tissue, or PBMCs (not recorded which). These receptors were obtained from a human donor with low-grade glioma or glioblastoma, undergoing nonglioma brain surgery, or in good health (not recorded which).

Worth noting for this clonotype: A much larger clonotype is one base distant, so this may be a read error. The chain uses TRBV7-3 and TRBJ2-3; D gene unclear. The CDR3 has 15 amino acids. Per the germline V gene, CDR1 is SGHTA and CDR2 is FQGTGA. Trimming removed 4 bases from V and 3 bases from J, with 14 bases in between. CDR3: CASSSSRSNTDTQYF. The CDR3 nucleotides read TGTGCCAGCAGCTCAAGCAGGAGTAATACAGATACGCAGTATTTT.

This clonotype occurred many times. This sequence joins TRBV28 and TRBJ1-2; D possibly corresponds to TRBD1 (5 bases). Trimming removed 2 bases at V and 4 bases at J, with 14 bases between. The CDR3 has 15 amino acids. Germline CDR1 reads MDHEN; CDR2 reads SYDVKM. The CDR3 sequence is CASSLVKGYSYGYTF. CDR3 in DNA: TGTGCCAGCAGTTTAGTAAAGGGGTACTCCTATGGCTACACCTTC.

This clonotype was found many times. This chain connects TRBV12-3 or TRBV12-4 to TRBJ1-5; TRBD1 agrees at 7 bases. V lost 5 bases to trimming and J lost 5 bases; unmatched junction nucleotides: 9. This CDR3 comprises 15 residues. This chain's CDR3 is CASSPAGGGDQPQHF. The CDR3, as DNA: TGTGCCAGCAGTCCCGCGGGAGGGGGCGATCAGCCCCAGCATTTT.

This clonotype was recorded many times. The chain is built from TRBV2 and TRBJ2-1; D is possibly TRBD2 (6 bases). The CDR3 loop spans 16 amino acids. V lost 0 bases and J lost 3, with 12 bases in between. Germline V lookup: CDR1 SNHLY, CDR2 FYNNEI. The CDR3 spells CASSEASGVGYNEQFF. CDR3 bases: TGTGCCAGCAGTGAAGCTTCGGGGGTTGGCTACAATGAGCAGTTCTTC.

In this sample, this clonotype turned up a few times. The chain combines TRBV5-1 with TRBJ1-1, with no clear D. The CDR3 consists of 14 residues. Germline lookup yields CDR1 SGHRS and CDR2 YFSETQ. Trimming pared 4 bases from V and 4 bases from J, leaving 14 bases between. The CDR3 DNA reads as TGCGCCAGCAGCCTATCTCCGGGCGCCACTGAAGCTTTCTTT. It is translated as CASSLSPGATEAFF.

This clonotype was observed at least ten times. CDR3 nucleotides: TGCGCCAGCAGCCAAGATCAGGGGATAGGCGACACTGAAGCTTTCTTT. This sequence encodes CASSQDQGIGDTEAFF. The rearrangement uses TRBV4-3 and TRBJ1-1, with D possibly matching TRBD1 (6 bases). Germline V gives CDR1 LGHNA, CDR2 YSLEER. V was clipped by 0 bases and J by 3 bases, with 14 bases between them. This CDR3 is built from 16 residues.

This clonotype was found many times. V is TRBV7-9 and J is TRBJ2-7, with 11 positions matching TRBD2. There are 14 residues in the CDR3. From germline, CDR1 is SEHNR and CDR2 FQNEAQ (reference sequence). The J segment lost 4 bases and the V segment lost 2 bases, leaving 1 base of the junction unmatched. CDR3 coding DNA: TGTGCCAGCAGCTTAACTAGCGGGAGTTACGAGCAGTACTTC. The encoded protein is CASSLTSGSYEQYF.

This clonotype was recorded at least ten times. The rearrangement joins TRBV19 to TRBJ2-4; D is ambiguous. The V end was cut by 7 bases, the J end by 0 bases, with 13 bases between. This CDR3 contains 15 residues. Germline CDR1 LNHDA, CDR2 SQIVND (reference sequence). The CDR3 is CASKARSLAKNIQYF. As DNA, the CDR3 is TGTGCCAGTAAGGCCCGATCACTAGCCAAAAACATTCAGTACTTC.

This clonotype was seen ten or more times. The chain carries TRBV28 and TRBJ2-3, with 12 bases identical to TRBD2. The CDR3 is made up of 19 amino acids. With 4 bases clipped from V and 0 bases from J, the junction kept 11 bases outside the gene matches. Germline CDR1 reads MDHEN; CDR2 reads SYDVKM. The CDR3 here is CASSSPRGLAGDSTDTQYF. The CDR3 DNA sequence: TGTGCCAGCAGTTCTCCCCGGGGACTAGCGGGCGATAGCACAGATACGCAGTATTTT.

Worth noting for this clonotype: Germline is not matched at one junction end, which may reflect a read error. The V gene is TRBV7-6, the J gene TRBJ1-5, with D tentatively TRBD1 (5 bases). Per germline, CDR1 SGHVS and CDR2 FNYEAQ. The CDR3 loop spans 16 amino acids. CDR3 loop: CASSPGGGWGNQPKHF. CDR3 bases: TGTGCCAGCAGCCCCGGGGGGGGGTGGGGCAATCAGCCCAAGCATTTT.

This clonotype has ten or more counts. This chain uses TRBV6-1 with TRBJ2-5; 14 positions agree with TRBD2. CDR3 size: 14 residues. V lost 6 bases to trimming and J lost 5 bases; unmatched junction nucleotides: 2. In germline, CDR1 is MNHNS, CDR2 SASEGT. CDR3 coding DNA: TGTGCCAGCAGCTGGACTAGCGGGAGGGAGACCCAGTACTTC. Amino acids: CASSWTSGRETQYF.

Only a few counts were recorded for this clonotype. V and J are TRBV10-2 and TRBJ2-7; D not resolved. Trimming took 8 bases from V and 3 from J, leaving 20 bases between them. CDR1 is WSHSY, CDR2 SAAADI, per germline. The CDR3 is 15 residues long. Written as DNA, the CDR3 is TGCGCCAGCTCAAATCCCACTCGACTCTTCTACGAGCAGTACTTC. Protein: CASSNPTRLFYEQYF.

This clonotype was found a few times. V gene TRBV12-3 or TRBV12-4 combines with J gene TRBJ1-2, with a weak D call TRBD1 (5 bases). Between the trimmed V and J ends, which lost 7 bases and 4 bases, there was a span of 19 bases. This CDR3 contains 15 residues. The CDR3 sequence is CASTPKVDGTYGYTF. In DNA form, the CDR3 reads TGTGCCAGCACCCCGAAGGTAGACGGGACCTATGGCTACACCTTC.

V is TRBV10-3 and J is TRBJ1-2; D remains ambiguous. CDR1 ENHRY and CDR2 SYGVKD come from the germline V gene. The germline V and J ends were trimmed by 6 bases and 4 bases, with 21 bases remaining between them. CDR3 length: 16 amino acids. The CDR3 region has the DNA TGTGCCATCAGGATCCCTGCCCAGGTGGGATCCTATGGCTACACCTTC. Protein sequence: CAIRIPAQVGSYGYTF.

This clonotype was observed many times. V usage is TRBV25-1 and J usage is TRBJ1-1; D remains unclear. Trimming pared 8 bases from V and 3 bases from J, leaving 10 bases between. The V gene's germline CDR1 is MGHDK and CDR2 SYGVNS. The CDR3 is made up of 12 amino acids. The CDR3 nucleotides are TGTGCCAGCTGGGAGACCCACACTGAAGCTTTCTTT. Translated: CASWETHTEAFF.

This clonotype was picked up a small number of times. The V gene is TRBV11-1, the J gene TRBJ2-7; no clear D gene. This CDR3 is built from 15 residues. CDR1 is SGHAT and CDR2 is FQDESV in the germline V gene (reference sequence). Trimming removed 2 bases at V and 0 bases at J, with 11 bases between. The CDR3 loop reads CASSLLQTSSYEQYF. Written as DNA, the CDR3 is TGTGCCAGCAGCTTACTTCAGACGAGCTCCTACGAGCAGTACTTC. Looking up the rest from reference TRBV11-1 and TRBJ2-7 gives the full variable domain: EAEVAQSPRYKITEKSQAVAFWCDPISGHATLYWYRQILGQGPELLVQFQDESVVDDSQLPKDRFSAERLKGVDSTLKIQPAELGDSAMYLCASSLLQTSSYEQYFGPGTRLTVT.

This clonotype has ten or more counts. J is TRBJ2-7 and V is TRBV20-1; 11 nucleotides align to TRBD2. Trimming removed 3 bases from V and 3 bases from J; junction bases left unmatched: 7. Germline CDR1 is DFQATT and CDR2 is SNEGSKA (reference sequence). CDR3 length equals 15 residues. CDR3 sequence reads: CSARALLAGVYEQYF. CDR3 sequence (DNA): TGCAGTGCTAGGGCCCTACTAGCGGGGGTCTACGAGCAGTACTTC.

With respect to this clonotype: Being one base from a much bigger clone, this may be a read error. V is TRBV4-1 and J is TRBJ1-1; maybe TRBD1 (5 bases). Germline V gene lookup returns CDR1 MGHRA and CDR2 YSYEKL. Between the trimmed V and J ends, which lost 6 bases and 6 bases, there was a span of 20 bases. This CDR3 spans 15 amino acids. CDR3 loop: CASRQSWVGDAEAFF. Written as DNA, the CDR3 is TGCGCCAGCAGACAATCATGGGTGGGGGACGCTGAAGCTTTCTTT.

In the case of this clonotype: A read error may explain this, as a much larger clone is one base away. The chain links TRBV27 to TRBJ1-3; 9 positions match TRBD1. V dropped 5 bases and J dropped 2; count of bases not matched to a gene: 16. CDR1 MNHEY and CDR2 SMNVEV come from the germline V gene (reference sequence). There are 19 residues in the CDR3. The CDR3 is CASSPDGTGGHFPGNTIYF. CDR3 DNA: TGTGCCAGCAGTCCTGATGGTACAGGGGGCCATTTCCCTGGAAACACCATATATTTT.

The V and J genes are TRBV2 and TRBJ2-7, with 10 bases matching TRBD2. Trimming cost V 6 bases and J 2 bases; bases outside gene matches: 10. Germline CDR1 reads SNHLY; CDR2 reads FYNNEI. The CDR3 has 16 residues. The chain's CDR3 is CASSPLAGVGTYEQYF. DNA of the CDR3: TGTGCCAGCAGCCCCCTAGCGGGAGTAGGGACCTACGAGCAGTACTTC.

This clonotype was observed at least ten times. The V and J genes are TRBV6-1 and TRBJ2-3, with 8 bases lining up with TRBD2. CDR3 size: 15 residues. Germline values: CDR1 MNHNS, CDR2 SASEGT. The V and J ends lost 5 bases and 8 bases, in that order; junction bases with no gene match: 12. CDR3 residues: CASSPRGLAGGTQYF. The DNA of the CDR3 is TGTGCCAGCAGTCCGCGGGGTCTCGCGGGGGGTACGCAGTATTTT.

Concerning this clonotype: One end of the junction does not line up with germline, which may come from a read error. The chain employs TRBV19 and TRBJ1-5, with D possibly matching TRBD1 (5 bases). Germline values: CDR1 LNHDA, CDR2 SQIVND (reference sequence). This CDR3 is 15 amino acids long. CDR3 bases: TGTGCCGGTAGTATAAGAAGGGGCACTGGCAAGCCCCAGCATTTT. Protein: CAGSIRRGTGKPQHF.

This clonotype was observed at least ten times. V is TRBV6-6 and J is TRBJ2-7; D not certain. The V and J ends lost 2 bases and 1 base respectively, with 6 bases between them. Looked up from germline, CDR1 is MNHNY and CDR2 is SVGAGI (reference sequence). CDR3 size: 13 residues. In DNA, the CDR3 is TGTGCCAGCAGTTACGGGTGGTCCTACGAGCAGTACTTC. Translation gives CASSYGWSYEQYF.